A selection of T cell receptor beta chains follows, all from one sample in a study of cytomegalovirus exposure and HLA in healthy donors. The table came from immunoSEQ multiplex PCR; TCRdb's copy has only in-frame clones and leaves some out. The repertoire holds 65,000 to 90,000 clones, with 65% to 80% as singletons. Sequenced material: PBMCs. The receptor set was obtained from a man between 60 and 75 years old in good health and CMV-seronegative. Each CDR3 is given without its conserved first and last residue. The order of the fields is V gene, J gene, CDR3 protein.

TRBV18	TRBJ1-1	ASSPQSAANTEAF
TRBV21-1	TRBJ2-2	ASSTIGTSGNTGELF
TRBV6-5	TRBJ1-5	ASRLDRNQPQH
TRBV2	TRBJ2-2	ASRKLAGGNTGELF
TRBV7-2	TRBJ1-6	ASSPRGGSYNSPLH
TRBV2	TRBJ1-2	ASSATGTGNYGYT
TRBV6-4	TRBJ2-3	ASSLGGLGGDTQY
TRBV10-2	TRBJ2-1	ASWDSSYNEQF
TRBV7-9	TRBJ2-7	SSSLGTGAHEQY
TRBV5-1	TRBJ1-1	ASSLSWNTEAF
TRBV9	TRBJ2-7	ASSTDSIPYEQY
TRBV5-1	TRBJ1-1	ASRPTGGTEAF
TRBV4-1	TRBJ2-7	ASSQGGDRATYEQY
TRBV7-3	TRBJ2-5	ASSLTRGETQY
TRBV6-5	TRBJ1-2	ASSFYRGSYGYT
TRBV30	TRBJ1-1	ALRGAHTEAF
TRBV30	TRBJ1-5	AWSVGGGNQPQH
TRBV5-1	TRBJ2-7	ASSPGGSGQY
TRBV27	TRBJ2-7	ASSFTRGVLNYEQY
TRBV11-2	TRBJ2-2	ASSPYSTYATNTGELF
TRBV30	TRBJ1-2	AWSPQGGYGYT
TRBV6-1	TRBJ2-7	ASSESRRGTGEQY
TRBV6-4	TRBJ2-2	ASSRTSGSNTGELF
TRBV9	TRBJ2-7	ASSPGQSYEQY
TRBV5-6	TRBJ1-1	ASTGGRMRTEAF
TRBV21-1	TRBJ2-7	ASSLSGTGRPYEQY
TRBV23-1	TRBJ2-1	ASTWPDEQF
TRBV4-2	TRBJ2-1	ASSHLSGGVPPLHEQF
TRBV5-5	TRBJ2-7	ASSLPGSEQY
TRBV11-2	TRBJ1-4	ASSLVFGQGGKLF
TRBV5-6	TRBJ1-2	ASSQGTGGFGYT
TRBV2	TRBJ1-1	ASSQASLNTEAF
TRBV11-2	TRBJ2-1	ASSLSGYNEQF
TRBV18	TRBJ1-4	ASSPRAEPIEKLF
TRBV7-9	TRBJ2-5	ASSPGGAPETQY
TRBV19	TRBJ1-5	ASSVAGGGNNQPQH
TRBV9	TRBJ1-1	ASSVTAGGAWTEAF
TRBV19	TRBJ2-2	ASSGTGPTGELF
TRBV25-1	TRBJ1-2	ASSDTGGAHYGYT
TRBV5-1	TRBJ2-1	ASSLDRASYNEQF
TRBV6-6	TRBJ2-1	ASSTRVDNEQF
TRBV7-9	TRBJ1-1	SSSLAGDTLIPTEAF
TRBV5-1	TRBJ1-6	ASSSQGPGSPLH
TRBV19	TRBJ2-7	ASSRYAQGAYEQY
TRBV7-9	TRBJ1-4	SSSFDRGFATNEKLF
TRBV13	TRBJ1-1	ASSLERGGTSEAF
TRBV7-9	TRBJ1-2	SSSLGQGVNYGYT
TRBV9	TRBJ2-3	ASSVGRVTDTQY
TRBV29-1	TRBJ1-3	SVQGAVTGNTIY
TRBV5-6	TRBJ1-2	ASSLAGGAIRGYT